This entry lists 17 T cell receptor beta chains sequenced from one sample in a study of blood T cell repertoires in COVID-19. Here immunoSEQ multiplex PCR was the method, and the copy in TCRdb shows in-frame clones only, minus some. This sample carries 200,000 to 250,000 clones, about 90% of them seen once, and the ten largest clones take 0.7% to 0.85%. The sample consisted of peripheral blood. The receptors derive from a man between 60 and 75 years old with COVID-19, enrolled during active disease.

This clone was seen more than once but under ten times. V is TRBV4-3 and J is TRBJ2-7, with D uncertain. The CDR3 contains 14 residues. Trimming cost V 1 base and J 3 bases, with 10 bases left between them. CDR1 and CDR2 (germline): LGHNA, YSLEER. CDR3 region: CASSQAETVYEQYF. The CDR3 DNA reads as TGCGCCAGCAGCCAAGCGGAGACGGTCTACGAGCAGTACTTC.

The chain carries TRBV3-1 (or the pseudogene TRBV3-2) and TRBJ1-5, with TRBD1 matching over 9 bases. The junction had 10 bases not matched to a gene; V was cut back by 3 bases and J by 7 bases. The CDR3 is made up of 16 amino acids. The germline V gene has CDR1 LGHDT and CDR2 YNNKEL (reference sequence). The CDR3 spells CASSQYTGGHGQPQHF. DNA of the CDR3: TGTGCCAGCAGCCAGTACACAGGGGGCCACGGACAGCCCCAGCATTTT.

This clone was seen only once. V and J are TRBV25-1 and TRBJ2-7, with D possibly TRBD2 on 5 matching bases. CDR3 length equals 15 residues. From germline, CDR1 is MGHDK and CDR2 SYGVNS. The V gene lost 6 bases and the J gene lost 4 bases, with 19 bases spanning the gap. CDR3 protein: CASRIDHLRAYEQYF. In DNA form, the CDR3 reads TGTGCCAGCAGAATAGACCACCTGCGGGCTTACGAGCAGTACTTC.

The chain links TRBV12-3 or TRBV12-4 to TRBJ1-4; D remains unclear. The V and J ends lost 3 bases and 9 bases respectively, with 8 bases between them. This CDR3 comprises 12 residues. CDR3 sequence: CASSFEGQKLFF. CDR3 DNA sequence: TGTGCCAGCAGTTTTGAGGGTCAAAAACTGTTTTTT.

The CDR3 region has the DNA TGTGCCAGCAGTTTGCTAGCTGGGGAGCTGTTTTTT. This codes for CASSLLAGELFF. This chain connects TRBV28 to TRBJ2-2; perhaps TRBD2 as D (5 bases). The length of the CDR3 is 12 residues. Per germline, CDR1 MDHEN and CDR2 SYDVKM. The V end lost 3 bases, the J end lost 8 bases, and 7 bases lay between the germline ends.

The J gene is TRBJ2-7, the V gene TRBV4-3, with D maybe TRBD2 (6 bases). Germline V gene lookup returns CDR1 LGHNA and CDR2 YSLEER. This CDR3 spans 14 amino acids. V was pared by 4 bases and J by 0 bases, with 10 bases between. This CDR3 reads CASSPDGSSYEQYF. CDR3 coding DNA: TGCGCCAGCAGCCCCGACGGGAGCTCCTACGAGCAGTACTTC.

The rearrangement uses TRBV30 and TRBJ1-3; 9 bases fit TRBD1. There are 17 residues in the CDR3. V gave up 3 bases and J gave up 0 bases; unmatched junction bases: 9. Germline CDR1 reads GTSNPN; CDR2 reads SVGIG (reference sequence). This chain's CDR3 is CAWSVGTGSSSGNTIYF. In DNA form, the CDR3 reads TGTGCCTGGAGCGTTGGGACAGGGAGCTCCTCTGGAAACACCATATATTTT. Full variable domain (missing parts from reference TRBV30 and TRBJ1-3): SQTIHQWPATLVQPVGSPLSLECTVEGTSNPNLYWYRQAAGRGLQLLFYSVGIGQISSEVPQNLSASRPQDRQFILSSKKLLLSDSGFYLCAWSVGTGSSSGNTIYFGEGSWLTVV.

V usage is TRBV4-3 and J usage is TRBJ2-7; TRBD2 matches 8 bases. This CDR3 is 15 amino acids long. With 1 base clipped from V and 0 bases from J, the junction kept 2 bases outside the gene matches. CDR1 is LGHNA and CDR2 is YSLEER in the germline V gene. Here the CDR3 reads CASSQGGTSSYEQYF. The CDR3 coding sequence is TGCGCCAGCAGCCAAGGTGGGACTAGCTCCTACGAGCAGTACTTC.

The chain is built from TRBV7-6 and TRBJ2-1; 7 nucleotides match TRBD2. Trimming at V came to 5 bases and at J to 1 base, leaving 8 bases not matched to a gene. Germline CDR1 SGHVS, CDR2 FNYEAQ. This CDR3 comprises 16 residues. CDR3 DNA: TGTGCCAGCAGCACCCCACGCGGGGGTTCCTACAATGAGCAGTTCTTC. As protein: CASSTPRGGSYNEQFF.

CDR3 sequence reads: CASSTPDRIGETQYF. CDR3 bases: TGCGCCAGCAGCACCCCGGACAGGATAGGGGAGACCCAGTACTTC. The gene calls are TRBV5-1 and TRBJ2-5; 7 bases map to TRBD1. Germline CDR1 SGHRS, CDR2 YFSETQ. The CDR3 consists of 15 residues. Trimming cost V 4 bases and J 5 bases; bases outside gene matches: 11.

The chain joins TRBV3-1 (or the pseudogene TRBV3-2) to TRBJ2-1; D gene uncertain. Germline-derived CDR1 and CDR2 are LGHDT and YNNKEL (reference sequence). The ends were cut back, 5 bases at V and 6 bases at J, with 8 bases in the middle. The CDR3 totals 12 residues. CDR3 sequence: CASSYTSNEQFF. CDR3 in DNA: TGTGCCAGCAGCTACACGTCCAATGAGCAGTTCTTC.

This chain links TRBV15 with TRBJ2-5, with D uncertain. In germline, CDR1 is LNHNV, CDR2 YYDKDF (reference sequence). V was cut by 0 bases and J by 2 bases, with 13 bases left in between. The CDR3 is 16 amino acids. CDR3 sequence reads: CATSRDLEASQETQYF. DNA for the CDR3: TGTGCCACCAGCAGAGATCTTGAAGCGTCTCAAGAGACCCAGTACTTC.

This chain joins TRBV28 and TRBJ2-1; 7 bases agree with TRBD2. The CDR3 is made up of 14 amino acids. The V gene end was trimmed by 8 bases and the J gene end by 4 bases; junction bases not matched to a gene: 8. Germline-derived CDR1 and CDR2 are MDHEN and SYDVKM. The chain's CDR3 is CASVTGGTYNEQFF. The CDR3 bases are TGTGCCAGCGTTACGGGAGGCACATACAATGAGCAGTTCTTC.

The chain employs TRBV24-1 and TRBJ2-3; D is perhaps TRBD2 (6 bases). V lost 2 bases and J lost 0, with 11 bases in between. The CDR3 contains 16 residues. CDR1 is KGHDR and CDR2 is SFDVKD in the germline V gene. CDR3 in amino acids: CATSDSRELSTDTQYF. CDR3 nucleotides: TGTGCCACCAGTGATTCTCGGGAGTTGAGCACAGATACGCAGTATTTT.

The chain carries TRBV5-1 and TRBJ2-7, with 12 bases aligning to TRBD1. The CDR3 has 16 residues. CDR1 is SGHRS and CDR2 is YFSETQ in the germline V gene. The J segment lost 5 bases and the V segment lost 3 bases, leaving 9 bases of the junction unmatched. This CDR3 is CASSWRGQGAAHEQYF. The CDR3 DNA reads TGCGCCAGCAGCTGGAGGGGACAGGGGGCAGCCCACGAGCAGTACTTC.

The DNA of the CDR3 is TGTGCCAGCACCAACCTTCTGGCAGTACACACAGATACGCAGTATTTT. It codes for CASTNLLAVHTDTQYF. The chain is built from TRBV27 and TRBJ2-3; D uncertain. CDR1 is MNHEY, CDR2 SMNVEV, per germline (reference sequence). The CDR3 extends over 16 amino acids. Trimming removed 7 bases from V and 2 bases from J, with 19 bases in between.

A word on this clone: Other DNA sequences in the sample encode the same CDR3. The CDR3 reads CASSSLDRAYEQYF. CDR3 sequence (DNA): TGTGCCAGCAGCTCCCTTGACAGGGCCTACGAGCAGTACTTC. The rearrangement links TRBV7-2 to TRBJ2-7, with 7 bases fitting TRBD1. This CDR3 is built from 14 residues. Germline V CDR1 and CDR2: SGHTA, FQGNSA. The J segment lost 2 bases and the V segment lost 4 bases, leaving 5 bases of the junction unmatched.